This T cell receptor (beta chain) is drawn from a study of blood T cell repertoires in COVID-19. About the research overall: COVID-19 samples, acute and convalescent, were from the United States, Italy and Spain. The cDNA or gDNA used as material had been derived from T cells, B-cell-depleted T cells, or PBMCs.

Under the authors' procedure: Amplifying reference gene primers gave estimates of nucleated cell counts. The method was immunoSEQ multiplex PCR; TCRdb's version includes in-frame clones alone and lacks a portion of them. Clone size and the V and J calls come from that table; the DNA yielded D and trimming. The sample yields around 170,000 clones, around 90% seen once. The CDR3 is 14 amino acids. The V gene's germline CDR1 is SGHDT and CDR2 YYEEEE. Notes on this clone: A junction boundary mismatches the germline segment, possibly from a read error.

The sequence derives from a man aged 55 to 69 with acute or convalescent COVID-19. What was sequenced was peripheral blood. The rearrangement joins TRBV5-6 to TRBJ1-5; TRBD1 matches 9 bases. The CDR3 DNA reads TGTGCCAACAGCACCGGACAGGGGTTTCAGCCCCAGCATTTT. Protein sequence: CANSTGQGFQPQHF.